These T cell receptor beta chains were read from a single sample in a study of blood T cells in healthy people across ages. TCRdb itself ran the 5' RACE reads through MiXCR, one entry per CDR3 protein. Among around 800,000 distinct CDR3 sequences, under 30% were seen once, and the ten largest hold around 3%. The same specimen was also included in a second study, on T cells of mothers and their children.

Sample: blood. The receptors originated from a boy between 5 and 17 years old in good health. CDR3s include the opening cysteine and the closing phenylalanine or tryptophan. A D gene is named only where the DNA matches it firmly. The listing skips clone size in some rows; elsewhere it reads once, few, many or a size class.

D gene,CDR3 length,V gene,clone size,J gene,CDR3 protein,CDR3 DNA
-,11,TRBV5-4,many,TRBJ1-2,CASSLADGYTF,TGTGCCAGCAGCTTAGCGGATGGCTACACCTTC
-,15,TRBV10-1,many,TRBJ2-3,CASSESGVDTDTQYF,TGCGCCAGCAGTGAGTCCGGGGTTGACACAGATACGCAGTATTTT
TRBD2,17,TRBV20-1,few,TRBJ2-5,CSARDVGTSGAVETQYF,TGCAGTGCTAGAGATGTCGGTACTAGCGGGGCCGTGGAGACCCAGTACTTC
TRBD2,16,TRBV4-1,-,TRBJ2-3,CASSQVGLADTDTQYF,TGCGCCAGCAGCCAAGTGGGCCTAGCGGACACAGATACGCAGTATTTT
-,15,TRBV20-1,few,TRBJ2-3,CSASAADRDTDTQYF,TGCAGTGCTAGTGCCGCGGACAGAGACACAGATACGCAGTATTTT
-,14,TRBV7-9,few,TRBJ2-7,CASSPAQVPYEQYF,TGTGCCAGCAGCCCCGCGCAGGTGCCCTACGAGCAGTACTTC
TRBD1,15,TRBV7-9,few,TRBJ2-5,CASSPPGQEQETQYF,TGTGCCAGCAGCCCGCCAGGACAGGAGCAAGAGACCCAGTACTTC
-,13,TRBV6-5,-,TRBJ2-7,CASSPRSPGEQYF,TGTGCCAGCAGTCCTAGGTCCCCCGGCGAGCAGTACTTC
-,13,TRBV2,-,TRBJ1-4,CASRSGINEKLFF,TGTGCCAGCCGGTCAGGGATTAATGAAAAACTGTTTTTT
TRBD2,17,TRBV20-1,-,TRBJ2-7,CSASSGRTSGRANEQYF,TGCAGTGCTAGTTCCGGGAGGACTAGCGGGAGGGCTAACGAGCAGTACTTC
-,14,TRBV12-3/TRBV12-4,-,TRBJ2-7,CASSLSAVSYEQYF,TGTGCCAGCAGTTTATCGGCGGTTTCCTACGAGCAGTACTTC